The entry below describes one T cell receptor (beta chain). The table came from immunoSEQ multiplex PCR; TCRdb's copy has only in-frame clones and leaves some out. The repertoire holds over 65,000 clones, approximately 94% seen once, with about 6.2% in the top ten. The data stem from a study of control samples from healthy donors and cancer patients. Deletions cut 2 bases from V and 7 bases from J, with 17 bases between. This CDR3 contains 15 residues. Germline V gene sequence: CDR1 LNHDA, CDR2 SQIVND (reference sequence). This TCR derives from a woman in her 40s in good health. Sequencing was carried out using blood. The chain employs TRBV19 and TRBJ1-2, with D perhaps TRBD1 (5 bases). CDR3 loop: CASSIPLGGTGGYTF. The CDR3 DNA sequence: TGTGCCAGTAGTATACCCCTGGGGGGAACTGGTGGCTACACCTTC.